The 15 T cell receptor beta chains listed next were all sequenced from one sample in a study of response to subunit inactivated influenza vaccine. TCRdb reprocessed the RT-PCR reads with MiXCR, giving one entry per CDR3 protein. The sample shows a few hundred thousand distinct CDR3 sequences, about 20% of them seen only once. Sample: PBMCs from blood, taken about 20 months after vaccination. The receptors were gathered from a man aged 45 to 70 who received an inactivated influenza vaccine.

This clonotype was detected a few times. The J gene is TRBJ2-2, the V gene TRBV21-1; the table's TRBD2 call for D was not verified on the DNA. TRBV21-1 represents a pseudogene. The CDR3 length is 17 residues. The DNA for the CDR3 is TGTGCCAGCACTGGGAGACCTCAAATTTCGAACACCGGGGAGCTGTTTTTT. It translates to CASTGRPQISNTGELFF.

The rearrangement joins TRBV4-2 to TRBJ2-7; D gene ambiguous. Germline V gives CDR1 LGHNA, CDR2 YNFKEQ. Trimming took 0 bases from V and 0 from J, leaving 12 bases between them. The CDR3 has 16 residues. The CDR3 DNA reads TGTGCCAGCAGCCAAGATTACCAGGAGAGCTCCTACGAGCAGTACTTC. It is translated as CASSQDYQESSYEQYF.

This clonotype was counted only a few times. The chain couples TRBV11-2 to TRBJ2-7, with no clear D. V was shortened by 4 bases and J by 6 bases, with 7 bases between the two germline ends. The V gene's germline CDR1 is SGHAT and CDR2 FQNNGV. The CDR3 is 11 residues long. CDR3 DNA: TGTGCCAGCAGCTGGAGTGGCGAGCAGTACTTC. It codes for CASSWSGEQYF.

This clonotype occurred a few times. The J gene is TRBJ1-3, the V gene TRBV10-3; no definite D call. This CDR3 is 15 amino acids long. Germline CDR1 and CDR2: ENHRY and SYGVKD. Trimming cost V 10 bases and J 0 bases, with 16 bases left between them. The CDR3 DNA is TGTGCCACAACCTCCCCCGCCCTCTCTGGAAACACCATATATTTT. Translating gives CATTSPALSGNTIYF.

The sample holds a few counts of this clonotype. The chain has TRBV4-3 and TRBJ2-7, with 8 bases identical to TRBD2. The CDR3 consists of 17 residues. Germline V CDR1 and CDR2: LGHNA, YSLEER. The trim removed 1 base at V and 1 base at J, leaving 9 bases unmatched. CDR3 bases: TGCGCCAGCAGCCAAGGCTCTAGCGGGCCTAGATCCTACGAGCAGTACTTC. Translation gives CASSQGSSGPRSYEQYF.

This clonotype has just a few counts. The chain uses TRBV18 and TRBJ1-2; D is ambiguous. The germline CDR1 and CDR2 sequences are KGHSH and LQKENI. There are 13 residues in the CDR3. Trimming shortened V by 3 bases and J by 4 bases, and 9 bases separated the two germline ends. CDR3 bases: TGTGCCAGCTCACCGGACTTGGGCTATGGCTACACCTTC. As protein: CASSPDLGYGYTF. The full variable domain, its missing parts supplied by reference TRBV18 and TRBJ1-2, is NAGVMQNPRHLVRRRGQEARLRCSPMKGHSHVYWYRQLPEEGLKFMVYLQKENIIDESGMPKERFSAEFPKEGPSILRIQQVVRGDSAAYFCASSPDLGYGYTFGSGTRLTVV.

The gene calls are TRBV28 and TRBJ2-1, with TRBD2 matching over 10 bases. The length of the CDR3 is 15 residues. The germline V gene has CDR1 MDHEN and CDR2 SYDVKM. Trimming at V came to 6 bases and at J to 9 bases, leaving 11 bases not matched to a gene. The CDR3 region is CASSRPLAGVTEQFF. The CDR3 DNA is TGTGCCAGCAGCCGACCTCTAGCGGGAGTTACTGAGCAGTTCTTC.

This clonotype occurred many times. V gene TRBV4-2 combines with J gene TRBJ1-1; a weak D match, TRBD1 (5 bases). V was cut by 7 bases and J by 1 base, with 13 bases left in between. The CDR3 extends over 14 amino acids. Germline CDR1 LGHNA, CDR2 YNFKEQ. The chain's CDR3 is CASTLGQKNTEAFF. As DNA, the CDR3 is TGTGCCAGCACCCTGGGGCAGAAGAACACTGAAGCTTTCTTT.

The CDR3 DNA sequence: TGTGCCAGCAGTCCTACTAGCGCCCGCACAGATACGCAGTATTTT. Encoded protein: CASSPTSARTDTQYF. The chain combines TRBV28 with TRBJ2-3; 7 nucleotides line up with TRBD2. The CDR3 runs to 15 residues. Germline V gene sequence: CDR1 MDHEN, CDR2 SYDVKM. J lost 1 base, V lost 5 bases, and 6 bases had no gene match.

The CDR3 DNA is TGTGCCAGCAGTTTAGGTGTAGCCCACCGGAACCAAGAGACCCAGTACTTC. Protein sequence: CASSLGVAHRNQETQYF. V usage is TRBV12-3 or TRBV12-4 and J usage is TRBJ2-5; unclear D gene. The CDR3 has 17 residues. The V end was cut by 1 base, the J end by 0 bases, with 15 bases between.

The genes are TRBV7-2 and TRBJ1-1; a possible D gene is TRBD1 (5 bases). The CDR3 consists of 12 residues. The germline gives CDR1 SGHTA, CDR2 FQGNSA. Trimming shortened V by 1 base and J by 7 bases, and 7 bases separated the two germline ends. The CDR3: CASSLGGLEAFF. For the CDR3, the DNA is TGTGCCAGCAGCTTAGGGGGCCTTGAAGCTTTCTTT.

V and J are TRBV11-2 and TRBJ2-5, with 7 positions matching TRBD2. From germline, CDR1 is SGHAT and CDR2 FQNNGV. The trim removed 5 bases at V and 9 bases at J, leaving 9 bases unmatched. CDR3 length: 13 residues. The CDR3 here is CASSRLALLAQYF. DNA of the CDR3: TGTGCCAGCAGCAGACTAGCCCTCTTGGCCCAGTACTTC. The variable domain in full, completed from reference TRBV11-2 and TRBJ2-5, reads EAGVAQSPRYKIIEKRQSVAFWCNPISGHATLYWYQQILGQGPKLLIQFQNNGVVDDSQLPKDRFSAERLKGVDSTLKIQPAKLEDSAVYLCASSRLALLAQYFGPGTRLLVL.

This sequence joins TRBV7-2 and TRBJ1-5; D ambiguous. V was cut by 3 bases and J by 3 bases, with 9 bases left in between. This CDR3 contains 14 residues. Germline V lookup: CDR1 SGHTA, CDR2 FQGNSA. CDR3 protein: CASSFGQNNQPQHF. CDR3 nucleotides: TGTGCCAGCAGCTTCGGCCAGAACAATCAGCCCCAGCATTTT.

This sequence joins TRBV6-2 or TRBV6-3 and TRBJ2-5; weak D call: TRBD2 (6 bases). CDR1 is MNHEY, CDR2 SVGEGT, per germline. This CDR3 has 16 amino acids. V dropped 6 bases and J dropped 0 bases, with 17 bases sitting between them. The CDR3 spells CASSRKFGTYQETQYF. For the CDR3, the DNA is TGTGCCAGCAGCAGAAAGTTCGGGACTTACCAAGAGACCCAGTACTTC.

The chain combines TRBV5-1 with TRBJ2-2, with D possibly TRBD1 on 5 matching bases. Germline V CDR1 and CDR2: SGHRS, YFSETQ. The CDR3 contains 17 residues. V was pared by 1 base and J by 4 bases, with 17 bases between. CDR3 nucleotides: TGCGCCAGCAGCTTGACAGGACGGCCGGACCTCACCGGGGAGCTGTTTTTT. This codes for CASSLTGRPDLTGELFF.